The clone carrying this T cell receptor beta chain was observed a single time. There are 17 residues in the CDR3. Looked up from germline, CDR1 is MDHEN and CDR2 is SYDVKM. V gave up 3 bases and J gave up 6 bases, with 22 bases separating them. This entry is derived from a study of blood T cell repertoires in COVID-19. Across the study: COVID-19 samples collected from the United States, Italy and Spain covered acute and convalescent phases. T cells, B-cell-depleted T cells, or PBMCs provided the cDNA or gDNA that served as material.

As originally analysed: Amplification of reference gene primers was used by the study to estimate nucleated cell counts. The repertoire was sequenced with immunoSEQ multiplex PCR; TCRdb's copy has only in-frame clones and lacks some. Clone size and V and J calls were adopted from that table, with D and trimming inferred from the DNA. Here the sample spans more than 95,000 clones, roughly 89% being singletons. Input material: peripheral blood. The chain uses TRBV28 and TRBJ2-3; D ambiguous. The clonotype was recovered from an elderly woman in a cohort sampled during active COVID-19. Here the CDR3 reads CASSLVPPHPQWDTQYF. The CDR3 DNA follows: TGTGCCAGCAGTTTGGTACCCCCCCACCCCCAGTGGGATACGCAGTATTTT. Together with reference TRBV28 and TRBJ2-3, the CDR3 gives the full variable domain: DVKVTQSSRYLVKRTGEKVFLECVQDMDHENMFWYRQDPGLGLRLIYFSYDVKMKEKGDIPEGYSVSREKKERFSLILESASTNQTSMYLCASSLVPPHPQWDTQYFGPGTRLTVL.